One and the same sample provided the 28 T cell receptor beta chains below, sequenced in a study of shared clonotypes between healthy human individuals. Only in-frame clones appear in the TCRdb table, and some are missing; sequencing was by immunoSEQ multiplex PCR. Of more than 2,000,000 clones in the sample, about 92% were seen once. The sample consisted of naive CD4+ T cells from PBMCs. Regarding subset: CD45RA+ positively selected. These receptors were obtained from a man younger than 35 in good health. Some clones in this sample may be carry-over from other donors' samples.

This clone is a singleton in its sample. The chain has TRBV6-1 and TRBJ1-2, with D unclear. This CDR3 comprises 16 residues. Trimming took off 2 bases at V and 1 base at J, with 14 bases between the two ends. The germline V gene has CDR1 MNHNS and CDR2 SASEGT. CDR3 DNA sequence: TGTGCCAGCAGTGAAAAAAAGGGAGCACTTAACTATGGCTACACCTTC. The encoded protein is CASSEKKGALNYGYTF.

Turning to this clone: The same CDR3 also results from other DNA sequences found in this sample. The chain joins TRBV4-3 to TRBJ2-5; D not resolved. The CDR3 length is 13 residues. Per germline, CDR1 LGHNA and CDR2 YSLEER. With 1 base removed from V and 5 bases from J, the gap between germline ends came to 8 bases. The CDR3 reads CASSQGVRETQYF. The CDR3 region has the DNA TGCGCCAGCAGCCAAGGAGTGAGGGAGACCCAGTACTTC.

With regard to this clone: Other nucleotide sequences from this sample produce the same CDR3. The chain combines TRBV7-9 with TRBJ2-3; 8 bases are shared with TRBD1. CDR3 length: 14 amino acids. The V gene end was trimmed by 4 bases and the J gene end by 2 bases; junction bases not matched to a gene: 2. In germline, CDR1 is SEHNR, CDR2 FQNEAQ (reference sequence). This CDR3 is CASSSTGATDTQYF. In DNA, the CDR3 is TGTGCCAGCAGCTCGACAGGGGCCACAGATACGCAGTATTTT.

The chain couples TRBV7-9 to TRBJ1-4; the D gene is possibly TRBD1 (6 bases). V gave up 5 bases and J gave up 5 bases, with 15 bases separating them. Looked up from germline, CDR1 is SEHNR and CDR2 is FQNEAQ (reference sequence). The length of the CDR3 is 15 residues. The CDR3: CASSATTGINEKLFF. The CDR3 DNA sequence: TGTGCCAGCAGCGCCACGACAGGAATAAATGAAAAACTGTTTTTT.

The chain has TRBV30 and TRBJ2-7, with D tentatively TRBD2 (6 bases). The CDR3 extends over 13 amino acids. Germline lookup yields CDR1 GTSNPN and CDR2 SVGIG (reference sequence). Trimming took 1 base from V and 7 from J, leaving 14 bases between them. The CDR3 coding sequence is TGTGCCTGGAGTGCCCGCGGTGCGGGGGAGCAGTACTTC. This codes for CAWSARGAGEQYF.

Worth noting for this clone: Other nucleotide sequences in the sample specify the same CDR3. This chain uses TRBV6-1 with TRBJ1-2; 7 bases agree with TRBD1. The J segment lost 4 bases and the V segment lost 3 bases, leaving 11 bases of the junction unmatched. CDR3 size: 16 residues. Germline V lookup: CDR1 MNHNS, CDR2 SASEGT. CDR3 bases: TGTGCCAGCAGTGAGGCCCTGGAGAAGGGGGCCTATGGCTACACCTTC. Protein sequence: CASSEALEKGAYGYTF.

The V gene is TRBV5-5, the J gene TRBJ1-1, with D uncertain. With 0 bases removed from V and 2 bases from J, the gap between germline ends came to 11 bases. Germline V CDR1 and CDR2: SGHKS, YYEKEE (reference sequence). This CDR3 is 15 amino acids long. The CDR3 region is CASSLDFGPNTEAFF. CDR3 nucleotide sequence: TGTGCCAGCAGCTTGGACTTCGGGCCCAACACTGAAGCTTTCTTT.

The chain recombines TRBV2 with TRBJ1-3; maybe TRBD1 (5 bases). Germline CDR1 reads SNHLY; CDR2 reads FYNNEI. V shed 3 bases and J shed 5 bases, with 11 bases lying between them. The CDR3 is 14 residues long. CDR3 sequence (DNA): TGTGCCAGCAGTGACGGACGGGGACGAAACACCATATATTTT. Translated, it gives CASSDGRGRNTIYF.

The chain uses TRBV11-3 and TRBJ1-3, with D uncertain. This CDR3 is built from 13 residues. Trimming stripped 5 bases from V and 2 bases from J, with 7 bases between. Germline CDR1 is SGHNT and CDR2 is YENEEA. CDR3 residues: CASSVDAGNTIYF. The CDR3 DNA sequence: TGTGCCAGCAGCGTGGACGCTGGAAACACCATATATTTT.

Notes on this clone: Other DNA sequences in this specimen translate into the identical CDR3. The chain carries TRBV9 and TRBJ2-1, with a tentative D call TRBD2 (6 bases). V lost 7 bases and J 0 bases, leaving 11 bases between the germline ends. Germline V lookup: CDR1 SGDLS, CDR2 YYNGEE. The CDR3 length is 14 residues. The CDR3 sequence is CASDGGSSYNEQFF. CDR3 DNA: TGTGCCAGCGATGGGGGGAGCTCCTACAATGAGCAGTTCTTC. The complete variable domain, with remaining parts taken from reference TRBV9 and TRBJ2-1, reads DSGVTQTPKHLITATGQRVTLRCSPRSGDLSVYWYQQSLDQGLQFLIQYYNGEERAKGNILERFSAQQFPDLHSELNLSSLELGDSALYFCASDGGSSYNEQFFGPGTRLTVL.

This chain links TRBV5-6 with TRBJ1-3; D possibly corresponds to TRBD1 (6 bases). Germline lookup yields CDR1 SGHDT and CDR2 YYEEEE. V was pared by 4 bases and J by 4 bases, with 15 bases between. The CDR3 consists of 15 residues. The chain's CDR3 is CASSLPPGTGNTIYF. The CDR3 nucleotides are TGTGCCAGCAGCCTCCCCCCTGGGACAGGAAACACCATATATTTT.

The rearrangement uses TRBV5-1 and TRBJ2-7, with D unresolved. The CDR3 consists of 15 residues. The ends were cut back, 1 base at V and 5 bases at J, with 16 bases in the middle. Germline V CDR1 and CDR2: SGHRS, YFSETQ. The CDR3 DNA follows: TGCGCCAGCAGCTTGCGTCTCGGTCCACCCCACGAGCAGTACTTC. Translation: CASSLRLGPPHEQYF.

The rearrangement links TRBV19 to TRBJ2-4; no reliable D call. This CDR3 has 14 residues. Trimming pared 6 bases from V and 0 bases from J, leaving 9 bases between. Germline values: CDR1 LNHDA, CDR2 SQIVND (reference sequence). CDR3: CASSHTLAKNIQYF. The CDR3 DNA reads TGTGCCAGTAGCCACACCTTAGCCAAAAACATTCAGTACTTC.

The rearrangement joins TRBV25-1 to TRBJ2-7; 10 bases line up with TRBD2. The CDR3 loop spans 14 amino acids. The germline gives CDR1 MGHDK, CDR2 SYGVNS. Unmatched junction bases numbered 13, after V lost 5 bases and J lost 12 bases. The CDR3 bases are TGTGCCAGCAGTTCCCTAGCGGGAGCCAGTTTAATGTACTTC. This gives the protein CASSSLAGASLMYF.

This chain connects TRBV4-3 to TRBJ2-7, with unresolved D. The CDR3 runs 17 residues. V gave up 2 bases and J gave up 4 bases, with 21 bases separating them. CDR1 and CDR2 (germline): LGHNA, YSLEER. The CDR3 sequence: CASSQKWSPLVPYEQYF. CDR3 DNA sequence: TGCGCCAGCAGCCAAAAATGGAGTCCCCTCGTCCCTTACGAGCAGTACTTC.

The chain has TRBV28 and TRBJ2-2, with D uncertain. This CDR3 has 13 residues. Per germline, CDR1 MDHEN and CDR2 SYDVKM. V was shortened by 9 bases and J by 3 bases, with 11 bases between the two germline ends. CDR3 DNA sequence: TGTGCCAGTTGTAGACTTGACACCGGGGAGCTGTTTTTT. It yields the protein CASCRLDTGELFF.

The J gene is TRBJ1-6, the V gene TRBV30; no reliable D call. The V end lost 3 bases, the J end lost 4 bases, and 22 bases lay between the germline ends. CDR1 is GTSNPN, CDR2 SVGIG, per germline (reference sequence). The CDR3 has 18 residues. In DNA form, the CDR3 reads TGTGCCTGGAGAAGGTTAGGGAGTTGGGGATCATATAATTCACCCCTCCACTTT. As protein: CAWRRLGSWGSYNSPLHF.

A word on this clone: The same CDR3 can be traced to other DNA sequences in this sample. The chain's CDR3 is CASSVELADYNEQFF. The CDR3 region has the DNA TGTGCCAGCAGCGTAGAACTAGCGGATTACAATGAGCAGTTCTTC. The rearrangement uses TRBV9 and TRBJ2-1, with 8 bases lining up with TRBD2. With 0 bases clipped from V and 4 bases from J, the junction kept 3 bases outside the gene matches. Germline CDR1 is SGDLS and CDR2 is YYNGEE. CDR3 length: 15 amino acids.

The chain has TRBV7-3 and TRBJ2-1, with D hard to call. CDR3 length equals 12 residues. Germline-derived CDR1 and CDR2 are SGHTA and FQGTGA. With 2 bases removed from V and 10 bases from J, the gap between germline ends came to 9 bases. The CDR3 is CASSLLGEEQFF. The DNA of the CDR3 is TGTGCCAGCAGCTTACTCGGAGAAGAGCAGTTCTTC.

This chain links TRBV6-1 with TRBJ1-2; 10 nucleotides agree with TRBD1. V lost 6 bases and J lost 4; bases outside the gene matches: 8. The germline gives CDR1 MNHNS, CDR2 SASEGT. This CDR3 is built from 15 residues. The CDR3 is CASSLARTGGYGYTF. CDR3 nucleotide sequence: TGTGCCAGCAGCCTTGCCCGGACAGGGGGCTATGGCTACACCTTC.

This clone has just one count. V usage is TRBV7-8 and J usage is TRBJ2-1; 12 bases match TRBD2. There are 19 residues in the CDR3. Germline trimming cut 3 bases from V and 5 bases from J; bases unmatched to any gene: 14. Germline loops: CDR1 SGHVS, CDR2 FQNEAQ. Here the CDR3 DNA reads TGTGCCAGCAGCTTGCGTCGGACCCTAGCGGGAGGGCCACACAATGAGCAGTTCTTC. Amino acids: CASSLRRTLAGGPHNEQFF.

In regard to this clone: Germline and junction disagree at one end, which may indicate a read error. V and J are TRBV7-9 and TRBJ2-7; D ambiguous. The V gene's germline CDR1 is SEHNR and CDR2 FQNEAQ (reference sequence). The CDR3 contains 11 residues. The CDR3 DNA sequence: TGTGCCAGCAGCTTAGCGTTAACTAAGGAGTTC. Amino acid sequence: CASSLALTKEF. The variable domain in full, completed from reference TRBV7-9 and TRBJ2-7, reads DTGVSQNPRHKITKRGQNVTFRCDPISEHNRLYWYRQTLGQGPEFLTYFQNEAQLEKSRLLSDRFSAERPKGSFSTLEIQRTEQGDSAMYLCASSLALTKEFGPGTRLTVT.

V usage is TRBV5-6 and J usage is TRBJ1-3; D unresolved. CDR3 length: 16 residues. Germline V lookup: CDR1 SGHDT, CDR2 YYEEEE. V was pared by 1 base and J by 0 bases, with 11 bases between. This chain's CDR3 is CASSLYQASSGNTIYF. CDR3 sequence (DNA): TGTGCCAGCAGCTTGTACCAGGCCTCCTCTGGAAACACCATATATTTT.

The chain recombines TRBV5-6 with TRBJ1-4, with D uncertain. Trimming cost V 0 bases and J 3 bases, with 12 bases left between them. The CDR3 runs 16 residues. Per the germline V gene, CDR1 is SGHDT and CDR2 is YYEEEE. The chain's CDR3 is CASSLGRVDANEKLFF. The CDR3 coding sequence is TGTGCCAGCAGCTTGGGACGGGTCGATGCTAATGAAAAACTGTTTTTT.

This clone turned up a few times. The gene calls are TRBV7-9 and TRBJ1-2, with TRBD1 as a possible D gene (6 bases). V lost 2 bases and J lost 7, with 20 bases in between. This CDR3 has 16 amino acids. CDR1 SEHNR and CDR2 FQNEAQ come from the germline V gene (reference sequence). As DNA, the CDR3 is TGTGCCAGCAGCTTAATGGGGGCGCAAATTGCCGGTGGCTACACCTTC. This translates into CASSLMGAQIAGGYTF.

The chain links TRBV19 to TRBJ2-7, with a possible D match to TRBD1 (5 bases). This CDR3 has 13 amino acids. Germline CDR1 LNHDA, CDR2 SQIVND (reference sequence). V lost 9 bases to trimming and J lost 7 bases, with 19 bases between them. As DNA, the CDR3 is TGTGCCAGCCTTAAACAGGAGACCGGGGAGCAGTACTTC. Translation gives CASLKQETGEQYF.

The chain joins TRBV2 to TRBJ1-5; D remains unclear. There are 15 residues in the CDR3. In germline, CDR1 is SNHLY, CDR2 FYNNEI. V lost 6 bases and J 5 bases, leaving 17 bases between the germline ends. In DNA, the CDR3 is TGTGCCAGCAGCGCCATACGGGGTCCGGATCAGCCCCAGCATTTT. Amino acid sequence: CASSAIRGPDQPQHF.

The V and J genes are TRBV5-4 and TRBJ2-3, with a tentative D call TRBD1 (5 bases). Trimming took off 4 bases at V and 4 bases at J, with 19 bases between the two ends. The CDR3 loop spans 16 amino acids. In germline, CDR1 is SGHNT, CDR2 YYREEE (reference sequence). CDR3 bases: TGTGCCAGCAGCCCCGCCGGAACGTCAGGGCCAGATACGCAGTATTTT. It encodes CASSPAGTSGPDTQYF.